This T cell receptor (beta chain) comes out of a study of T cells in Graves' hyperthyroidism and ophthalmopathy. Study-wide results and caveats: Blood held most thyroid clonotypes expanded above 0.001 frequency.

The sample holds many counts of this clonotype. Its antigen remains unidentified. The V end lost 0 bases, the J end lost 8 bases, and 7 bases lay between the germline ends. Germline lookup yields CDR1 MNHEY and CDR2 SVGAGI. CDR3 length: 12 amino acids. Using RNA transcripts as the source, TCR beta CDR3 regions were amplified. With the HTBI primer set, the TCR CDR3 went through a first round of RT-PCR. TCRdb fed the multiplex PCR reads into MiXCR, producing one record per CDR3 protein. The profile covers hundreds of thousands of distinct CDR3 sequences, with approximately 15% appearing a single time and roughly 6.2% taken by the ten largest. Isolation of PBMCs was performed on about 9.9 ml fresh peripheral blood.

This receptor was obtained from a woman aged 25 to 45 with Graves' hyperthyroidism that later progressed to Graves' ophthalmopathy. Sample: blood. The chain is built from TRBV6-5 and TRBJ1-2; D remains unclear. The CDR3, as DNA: TGTGCCAGCAGTTACTCTGTATCCGGCTACACCTTC. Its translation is CASSYSVSGYTF.